Shown below are 25 T cell receptor beta chains from a single sample sequenced in a study of cytomegalovirus exposure and HLA in healthy donors (dated by TCRdb to 2015 to 2018). Libraries were made using the immunoSEQ multiplex PCR assay. TCRdb's version of the immuneACCESS table is confined to in-frame rearrangements and falls short of the full clone set. An unresolved V gene accounts for under half of the shortfall where checked; the remainder is of unknown origin. The table for this sample lists 150,000 to 200,000 clones; 85% of them were counted only once. The leading ten clones occupy approximately 16% of the sample. The sequenced material came from PBMCs. These receptors were obtained from a man between 18 and 35 years old in good health and CMV-seropositive.

The V gene is TRBV18, the J gene TRBJ1-1; 7 nucleotides agree with TRBD1. The CDR3 is made up of 14 amino acids. From germline, CDR1 is KGHSH and CDR2 LQKENI. Germline trimming cut 6 bases from V and 8 bases from J; bases unmatched to any gene: 12. CDR3 DNA sequence: TGTGCCAGCTCTCCAAGGGACAGTAAGGGGGAAGCTTTCTTT. It specifies CASSPRDSKGEAFF.

This clone appeared a few times. The chain couples TRBV29-1 to TRBJ1-1, with D unclear. Germline loops: CDR1 SQVTM, CDR2 ANQGSEA. This CDR3 has 12 residues. Trimming pared 7 bases from V and 1 base from J, leaving 10 bases between. The CDR3 DNA reads TGCAGCGCTACCCTAGCGAACACTGAAGCTTTCTTT. Encoded protein: CSATLANTEAFF.

This clone turned up a few times. The V gene is TRBV9, the J gene TRBJ2-1; 7 nucleotides agree with TRBD1. V was clipped by 3 bases and J by 4 bases; unmatched bases: 4. CDR3 length equals 14 residues. Germline V gene lookup returns CDR1 SGDLS and CDR2 YYNGEE. The CDR3 loop reads CASSERDSYNEQFF. In DNA, the CDR3 is TGTGCCAGCAGCGAGAGGGACAGTTACAATGAGCAGTTCTTC.

Worth noting for this clone: This sample includes further DNA sequences coding for the same CDR3. The chain recombines TRBV18 with TRBJ1-1; no definite D call. V was cut by 6 bases and J by 0 bases, with 8 bases left in between. The CDR3 totals 13 residues. Germline loops: CDR1 KGHSH, CDR2 LQKENI. The DNA for the CDR3 is TGTGCCAGCTCCCCCGGGGTGAACACTGAAGCTTTCTTT. As protein: CASSPGVNTEAFF. Full variable domain (rest looked up from reference TRBV18 and TRBJ1-1): NAGVMQNPRHLVRRRGQEARLRCSPMKGHSHVYWYRQLPEEGLKFMVYLQKENIIDESGMPKERFSAEFPKEGPSILRIQQVVRGDSAAYFCASSPGVNTEAFFGQGTRLTVV.

The chain joins TRBV28 to TRBJ2-7, with 7 bases matching TRBD2. Germline CDR1 reads MDHEN; CDR2 reads SYDVKM. Losses at the gene ends were 2 bases for V and 2 bases for J; bases not matched to a gene: 3. This CDR3 region has 14 residues. DNA of the CDR3: TGTGCCAGCAGTTTAACTAGCGTTGCCTACGAGCAGTACTTC. Amino acids: CASSLTSVAYEQYF.

This clone has just one count. The V call is TRBV9, the J call TRBJ2-1; weak D call: TRBD2 (6 bases). The CDR3 is 16 amino acids. Germline lookup yields CDR1 SGDLS and CDR2 YYNGEE. With 4 bases removed from V and 4 bases from J, the gap between germline ends came to 18 bases. The CDR3 here is CASSHYSGDGYNEQFF. The CDR3 DNA is TGTGCCAGCAGCCACTATTCGGGAGATGGGTACAATGAGCAGTTCTTC.

As regards this clone: This same CDR3 is encoded by further DNA sequences in the sample. This chain links TRBV30 with TRBJ2-3; TRBD2 is a possible D gene (5 bases). CDR3 length equals 13 residues. Trimming took 1 base from V and 3 from J, leaving 8 bases between them. Looked up from germline, CDR1 is GTSNPN and CDR2 is SVGIG (reference sequence). DNA of the CDR3: TGTGCCTGGAGTGGCGGGCCGACAGATACGCAGTATTTT. This sequence encodes CAWSGGPTDTQYF.

V gene TRBV7-9 combines with J gene TRBJ1-1, with D unclear. CDR1 and CDR2 from the germline V gene are SEHNR and FQNEAQ (reference sequence). V was clipped by 7 bases and J by 3 bases, with 12 bases between them. This CDR3 contains 13 residues. In DNA, the CDR3 is TGTGCCAGCAAGGTCGGGTCGGACACTGAAGCTTTCTTT. This translates into CASKVGSDTEAFF.

V and J are TRBV28 and TRBJ1-5, with a weak D call TRBD1 (5 bases). The CDR3 extends over 17 amino acids. Trimming left V 5 bases short and J 1 base short, with 18 bases between. CDR1 and CDR2 from the germline V gene are MDHEN and SYDVKM. CDR3 in DNA: TGTGCCAGCAGTCCGGCAGGGCTCTATAGAAGCAATCAGCCCCAGCATTTT. Its protein product is CASSPAGLYRSNQPQHF.

This chain uses TRBV7-2 with TRBJ2-1; TRBD2 matches at 10 bases. Germline V CDR1 and CDR2: SGHTA, FQGNSA. The CDR3 totals 16 residues. Trimming cost V 2 bases and J 4 bases; bases outside gene matches: 5. The DNA for the CDR3 is TGTGCCAGCAGCTTAAAAAGCGGGAGGGGGTACAATGAGCAGTTCTTC. Translating it yields CASSLKSGRGYNEQFF.

The rearrangement uses TRBV5-1 and TRBJ2-7, with 8 bases that match TRBD2. CDR1 is SGHRS, CDR2 YFSETQ, per germline. Germline trimming cut 9 bases from V and 0 bases from J; bases unmatched to any gene: 2. CDR3 length: 12 amino acids. The CDR3 DNA reads TGCGCCATCGCGGGGGGCTCCTACGAGCAGTACTTC. It is translated as CAIAGGSYEQYF.

This clone occurred once. V and J are TRBV27 and TRBJ2-3; TRBD2 matches at 10 bases. Germline V gene sequence: CDR1 MNHEY, CDR2 SMNVEV (reference sequence). The CDR3 contains 17 residues. With 0 bases clipped from V and 5 bases from J, the junction kept 8 bases outside the gene matches. The CDR3 reads CASSLSEAGGLKDTQYF. DNA of the CDR3: TGTGCCAGCAGTTTATCGGAAGCGGGGGGGCTCAAAGATACGCAGTATTTT.

This clone appeared a few times. CDR3 region: CASSRFGDGEQYF. In DNA, the CDR3 is TGTGCCAGCAGTAGATTCGGAGACGGTGAGCAGTACTTC. The rearrangement uses TRBV28 and TRBJ2-7; D gene uncertain. Trimming took off 5 bases at V and 7 bases at J, with 15 bases between the two ends. Germline assignment: CDR1 MDHEN and CDR2 SYDVKM. CDR3 length: 13 amino acids.

For this clone: The junction shows a germline mismatch at one end, possibly a read error. The chain is built from TRBV7-9 and TRBJ2-4; 11 nucleotides line up with TRBD2. Per the germline V gene, CDR1 is SEHNR and CDR2 is FQNEAQ (reference sequence). The CDR3 extends over 18 amino acids. The CDR3 sequence is CASSYQSGSGGARNIQYF. CDR3 nucleotides: TGTGCCAGCAGCTACCAGTCGGGTAGCGGGGGGGCCAGAAACATTCAGTACTTC.

J is TRBJ1-5 and V is TRBV19; TRBD1 matches 9 bases. V lost 6 bases, J lost 3 bases, and 12 bases stayed unmatched. This CDR3 is built from 17 residues. Germline CDR1 LNHDA, CDR2 SQIVND (reference sequence). CDR3 sequence: CASRRLPGQGYNQPQHF. The CDR3 nucleotides are TGTGCCAGTAGAAGACTCCCGGGACAGGGCTACAATCAGCCCCAGCATTTT.

The rearrangement joins TRBV5-1 to TRBJ1-1; D call uncertain. This CDR3 has 15 residues. V lost 0 bases and J lost 3, with 12 bases in between. From germline, CDR1 is SGHRS and CDR2 YFSETQ. The CDR3 sequence: CASSLAAGLDTEAFF. The DNA of the CDR3 is TGCGCCAGCAGCTTGGCGGCGGGATTGGACACTGAAGCTTTCTTT.

V gene TRBV5-6 combines with J gene TRBJ1-3; D ambiguous. The length of the CDR3 is 13 residues. Germline values: CDR1 SGHDT, CDR2 YYEEEE. Trimming stripped 4 bases from V and 7 bases from J, with 12 bases between. This chain's CDR3 is CASSRWSENTIYF. The CDR3 bases are TGTGCCAGCAGCCGATGGTCGGAGAACACCATATATTTT.

The chain couples TRBV11-1 to TRBJ2-1, with 10 bases matching TRBD2. V was pared by 5 bases and J by 8 bases, with 12 bases of the junction left unmatched. From germline, CDR1 is SGHAT and CDR2 FQDESV (reference sequence). CDR3 length: 16 residues. CDR3 loop: CASSPAGLAGGYEQFF. CDR3 nucleotides: TGTGCCAGCAGCCCAGCGGGCTTAGCGGGAGGATATGAGCAGTTCTTC.

The chain uses TRBV4-1 and TRBJ2-7; 9 bases are shared with TRBD2. Germline-derived CDR1 and CDR2 are MGHRA and YSYEKL. The CDR3 is 17 amino acids. The V segment lost 4 bases and the J segment 1 base; nucleotides outside the gene matches: 11. The CDR3 sequence: CASSLHNDLAGSYEQYF. The CDR3 DNA follows: TGCGCCAGCAGCCTCCACAATGACCTAGCGGGGTCCTACGAGCAGTACTTC.

The chain employs TRBV5-1 and TRBJ2-5; 12 bases fit TRBD2. The CDR3 runs 17 residues. V shed 4 bases, J shed 2 bases, and the junction held 9 bases outside the gene matches. Germline CDR1 and CDR2: SGHRS and YFSETQ. This CDR3 reads CASSPGLAGKHQETQYF. The CDR3 DNA is TGCGCCAGCAGCCCGGGACTAGCGGGTAAACATCAAGAGACCCAGTACTTC.

This chain uses TRBV6-5 with TRBJ2-3, with D maybe TRBD2 (6 bases). CDR1 MNHEY and CDR2 SVGAGI come from the germline V gene. The CDR3 totals 14 residues. V was clipped by 2 bases and J by 6 bases, with 12 bases between them. CDR3 sequence reads: CASSYAKRGDTQYF. CDR3 nucleotide sequence: TGTGCCAGCAGTTACGCCAAACGGGGGGATACGCAGTATTTT.

The V and J genes are TRBV28 and TRBJ1-2, with D possibly matching TRBD1 (5 bases). This CDR3 has 13 residues. Trimming pared 2 bases from V and 7 bases from J, leaving 11 bases between. The germline gives CDR1 MDHEN, CDR2 SYDVKM. In DNA form, the CDR3 reads TGTGCCAGCAGTTTACCAGGGAGGGTTGGCTACACCTTC. This codes for CASSLPGRVGYTF.

The chain is built from TRBV7-2 and TRBJ2-3, with 10 nucleotides matching TRBD1. V shed 5 bases, J shed 4 bases, and the junction held 3 bases outside the gene matches. Germline V lookup: CDR1 SGHTA, CDR2 FQGNSA. This CDR3 is built from 14 residues. The CDR3 bases are TGTGCCAGCAGCCAGGACAGGGGGGCAGATACGCAGTATTTT. Translating gives CASSQDRGADTQYF.

The sample holds one count of this clone. The chain recombines TRBV7-9 with TRBJ2-7; the D gene is possibly TRBD2 (6 bases). The CDR3 length is 16 residues. V was pared by 5 bases and J by 5 bases, with 22 bases between. Germline V lookup: CDR1 SEHNR, CDR2 FQNEAQ (reference sequence). The CDR3 DNA reads as TGTGCCAGCAGCCCTAAAGGCGTCGGAGGAGGGAACGAGCAGTACTTC. Protein product: CASSPKGVGGGNEQYF.

V usage is TRBV28 and J usage is TRBJ1-4; 9 positions match TRBD1. The CDR3 totals 15 residues. V lost 6 bases, J lost 6 bases, and 8 bases stayed unmatched. In germline, CDR1 is MDHEN, CDR2 SYDVKM. This CDR3 reads CASRGGQGFDEKLFF. The CDR3 DNA is TGTGCCAGCAGGGGTGGACAGGGGTTTGATGAAAAACTGTTTTTT.